The sample holds a few counts of the clone carrying this TCR beta chain. Its specificity is unknown. Individuals having autoimmune disease history or systemic immunosuppression were not enrolled. These data originate in a study of OX40 agonist ivuxolimab in advanced cancers. Study-level background: Those enrolled were less than 85% male, with a mean age of about 60 years and ages from 23 to 79. Broader study findings: At 0.1 to 3.0 mg/kg, CD4+ and CD8+ blood T cells expanded clonally by week 6. Compared with others, partial responders at 0.1-3.0 mg/kg displayed clonal expansion among the lowest.

The CDR3 consists of 17 residues. In germline, CDR1 is MGHRA, CDR2 YSYEKL. V was pared by 0 bases and J by 2 bases, with 14 bases between. TCRdb's table, derived via immunoSEQ multiplex PCR, lists solely in-frame clones and lacks some. The sample carries about 27,000 clones, under 90% recorded once. The TCR originated in an adult with an advanced solid tumor such as melanoma, head and neck, liver or kidney cancer. Sequencing was performed on CD4+ or CD8+ T cells sorted from blood, taken in a trial of the OX40 agonist ivuxolimab. The V gene is TRBV4-1, the J gene TRBJ2-1; possibly TRBD2 for D (5 bases). CDR3 region: CASSQDPTRLTYNEQFF. CDR3 in DNA: TGCGCCAGCAGCCAAGATCCAACTAGACTAACCTACAATGAGCAGTTCTTC.